The T cell receptor (beta chain) under discussion was sequenced for a study of sequential checkpoint blockade in melanoma. For the study at large: DNA from 91 pretreatment tumor samples underwent TCRβ immunosequencing. More than 20 patients had matched tumor biopsies before treatment and at week 13 after nivolumab or ipilimumab alone.

This clone rates as medium-sized. The CDR3 totals 14 residues. Germline V gene data show CDR1 as SGDLS and CDR2 as YYNGEE. Trimming took 0 bases from V and 3 from J, leaving 9 bases between them. Treatment reported: randomized to nivolumab then ipilimumab (arm A) or the reverse (arm B). The assay was immunoSEQ multiplex PCR, and TCRdb's table has in-frame clones only and misses some. The sample yields about 3,500 clones, roughly 25% seen once. This sample comprised tumor tissue (inferred from file names), obtained from a patient given nivolumab and ipilimumab in sequence. The rearrangement joins TRBV9 to TRBJ1-1; possibly TRBD1 for D (5 bases). The source of this sequence is a human donor with melanoma. For the CDR3, the DNA is TGTGCCAGCAGCGTAGGTGCAGGGTACACTGAAGCTTTCTTT. Protein sequence: CASSVGAGYTEAFF.